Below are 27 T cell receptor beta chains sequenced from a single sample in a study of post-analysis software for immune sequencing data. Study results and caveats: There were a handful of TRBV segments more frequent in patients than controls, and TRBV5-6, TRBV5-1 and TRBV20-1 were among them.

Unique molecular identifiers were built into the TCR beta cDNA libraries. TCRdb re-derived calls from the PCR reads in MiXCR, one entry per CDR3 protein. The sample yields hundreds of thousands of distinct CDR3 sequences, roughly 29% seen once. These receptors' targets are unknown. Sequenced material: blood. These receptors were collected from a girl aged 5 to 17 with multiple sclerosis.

The CDR3 loop is CASSFGGLDKETQYF. CDR3 coding DNA: TGTGCCAGCAGTTTTGGTGGGCTGGATAAAGAGACCCAGTACTTC. The chain has TRBV12-3 or TRBV12-4 and TRBJ2-4; D not resolved. The end of the DNA is better explained by TRBJ2-5, so the J call may be wrong. The CDR3 length is 15 residues.

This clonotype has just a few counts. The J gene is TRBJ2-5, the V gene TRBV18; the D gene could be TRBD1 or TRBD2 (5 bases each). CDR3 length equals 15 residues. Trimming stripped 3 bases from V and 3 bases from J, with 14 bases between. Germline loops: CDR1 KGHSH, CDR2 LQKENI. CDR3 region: CASSPNLRGEETQYF. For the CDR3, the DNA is TGTGCCAGCTCACCTAACTTAAGGGGAGAAGAGACCCAGTACTTC.

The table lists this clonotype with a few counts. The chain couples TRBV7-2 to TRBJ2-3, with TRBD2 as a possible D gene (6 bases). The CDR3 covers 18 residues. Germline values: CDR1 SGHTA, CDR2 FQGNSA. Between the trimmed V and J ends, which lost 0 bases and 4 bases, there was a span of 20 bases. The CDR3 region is CASSLAGLSGSNADTQYF. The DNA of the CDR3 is TGTGCCAGCAGCTTAGCGGGATTGTCCGGGAGTAATGCAGATACGCAGTATTTT.

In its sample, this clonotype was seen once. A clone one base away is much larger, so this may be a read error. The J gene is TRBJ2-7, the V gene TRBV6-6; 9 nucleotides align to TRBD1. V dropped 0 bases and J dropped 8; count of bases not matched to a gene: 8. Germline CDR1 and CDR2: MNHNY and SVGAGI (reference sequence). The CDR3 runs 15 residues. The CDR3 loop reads CASSYSIGQGYKQYF. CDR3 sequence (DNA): TGTGCCAGCAGTTACTCGATCGGACAGGGGTACAAGCAGTACTTC.

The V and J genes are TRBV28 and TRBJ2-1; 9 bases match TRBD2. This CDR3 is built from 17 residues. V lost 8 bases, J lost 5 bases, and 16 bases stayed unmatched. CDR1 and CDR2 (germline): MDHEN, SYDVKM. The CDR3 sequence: CASRSHGRAGGHNEQFF. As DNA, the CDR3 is TGTGCCAGCCGTTCCCATGGCAGAGCGGGAGGACACAATGAGCAGTTCTTC.

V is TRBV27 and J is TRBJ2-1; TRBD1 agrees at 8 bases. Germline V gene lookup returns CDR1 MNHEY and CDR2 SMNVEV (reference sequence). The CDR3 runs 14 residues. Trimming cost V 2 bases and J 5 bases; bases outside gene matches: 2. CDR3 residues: CASSLGTGNNEQFF. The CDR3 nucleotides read TGTGCCAGCAGTTTAGGGACAGGCAACAATGAGCAGTTCTTC.

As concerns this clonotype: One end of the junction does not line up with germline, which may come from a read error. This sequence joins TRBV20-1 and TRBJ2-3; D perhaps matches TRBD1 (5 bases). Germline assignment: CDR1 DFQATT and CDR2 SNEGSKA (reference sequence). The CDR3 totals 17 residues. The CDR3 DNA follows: TGCAGTCCTAGAGATACCGGCAGGGTCTTAGGTGGAGATACGCAGTATTTT. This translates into CSPRDTGRVLGGDTQYF.

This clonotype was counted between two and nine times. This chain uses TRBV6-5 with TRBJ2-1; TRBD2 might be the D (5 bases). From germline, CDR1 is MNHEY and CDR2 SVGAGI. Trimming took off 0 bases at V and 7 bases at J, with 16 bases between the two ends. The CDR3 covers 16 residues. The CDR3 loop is CASSYSRVSLVNEQFF. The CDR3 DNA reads TGTGCCAGCAGTTACTCGCGGGTCTCCCTCGTAAATGAGCAGTTCTTC.

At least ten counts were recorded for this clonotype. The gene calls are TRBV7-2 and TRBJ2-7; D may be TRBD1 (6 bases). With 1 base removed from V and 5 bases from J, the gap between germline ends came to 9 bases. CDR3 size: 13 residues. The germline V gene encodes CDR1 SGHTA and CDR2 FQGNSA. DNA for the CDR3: TGTGCCAGCAGCTTAGGGGCAGGGGACGAGCAGTACTTC. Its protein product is CASSLGAGDEQYF.

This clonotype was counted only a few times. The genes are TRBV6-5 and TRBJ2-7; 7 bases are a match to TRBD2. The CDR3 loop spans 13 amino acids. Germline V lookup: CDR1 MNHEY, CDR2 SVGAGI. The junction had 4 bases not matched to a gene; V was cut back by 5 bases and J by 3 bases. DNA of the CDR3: TGTGCCAGCAGTGGGGGACTAAACTACGAGCAGTACTTC. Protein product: CASSGGLNYEQYF.

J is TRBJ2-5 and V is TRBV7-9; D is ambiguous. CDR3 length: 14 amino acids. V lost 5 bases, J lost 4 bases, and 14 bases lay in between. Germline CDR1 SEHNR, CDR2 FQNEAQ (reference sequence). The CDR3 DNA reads TGTGCCAGCAGCCCTACCACAGTCGGAGAGACCCAGTACTTC. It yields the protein CASSPTTVGETQYF.

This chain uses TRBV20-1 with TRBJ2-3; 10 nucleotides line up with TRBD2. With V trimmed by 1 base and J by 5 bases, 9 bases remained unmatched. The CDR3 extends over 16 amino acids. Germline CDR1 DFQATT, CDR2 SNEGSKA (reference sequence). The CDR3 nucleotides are TGCAGTGCTAGAGTGGAAGCGGGAGGGCCGAGAGATACGCAGTATTTT. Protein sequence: CSARVEAGGPRDTQYF.

In DNA form, the CDR3 reads TGTGCCAGCAGAACAAGCCCGGGACTAGCGGCAGATACGCAGTATTTT. Its protein is CASRTSPGLAADTQYF. This chain uses TRBV3-1 with TRBJ2-3; 11 bases match TRBD2. V lost 6 bases, J lost 4 bases, and 9 bases stayed unmatched. CDR3 length: 16 amino acids. The V gene's germline CDR1 is LGHDT and CDR2 YNNKEL (reference sequence).

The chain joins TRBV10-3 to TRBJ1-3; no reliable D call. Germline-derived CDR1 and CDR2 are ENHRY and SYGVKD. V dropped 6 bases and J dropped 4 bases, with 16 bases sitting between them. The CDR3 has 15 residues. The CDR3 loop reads CAIRDGEKGGNTIYF. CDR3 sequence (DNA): TGTGCCATCAGGGACGGAGAAAAGGGAGGAAACACCATATATTTT.

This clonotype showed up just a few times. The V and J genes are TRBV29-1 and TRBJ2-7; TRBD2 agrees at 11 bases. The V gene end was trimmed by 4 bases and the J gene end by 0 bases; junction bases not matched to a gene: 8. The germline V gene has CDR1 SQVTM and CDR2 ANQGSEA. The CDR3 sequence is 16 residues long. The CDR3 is CSVVTSGSGRSYEQYF. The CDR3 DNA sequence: TGCAGCGTTGTAACTAGCGGGAGTGGTCGCTCCTACGAGCAGTACTTC.

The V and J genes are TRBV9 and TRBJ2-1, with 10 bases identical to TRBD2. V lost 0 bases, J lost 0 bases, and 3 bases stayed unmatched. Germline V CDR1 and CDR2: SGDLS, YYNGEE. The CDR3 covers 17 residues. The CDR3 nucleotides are TGTGCCAGCAGCGTAGGGCGACTAGCGGGCTCCTACAATGAGCAGTTCTTC. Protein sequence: CASSVGRLAGSYNEQFF.

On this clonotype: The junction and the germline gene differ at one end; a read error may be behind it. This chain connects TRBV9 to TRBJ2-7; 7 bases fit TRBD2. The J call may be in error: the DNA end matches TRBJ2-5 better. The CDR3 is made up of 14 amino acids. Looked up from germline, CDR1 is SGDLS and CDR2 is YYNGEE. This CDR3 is CTSSAAGVGETQYF. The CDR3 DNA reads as TGTACCAGCAGCGCCGCGGGGGTGGGAGAGACCCAGTACTTC.

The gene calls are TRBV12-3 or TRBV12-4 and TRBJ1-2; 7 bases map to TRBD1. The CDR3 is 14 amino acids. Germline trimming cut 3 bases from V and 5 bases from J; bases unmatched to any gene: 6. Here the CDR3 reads CASSFRGHSYGYTF. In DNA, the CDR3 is TGTGCCAGCAGTTTTAGGGGGCACAGTTATGGCTACACCTTC.

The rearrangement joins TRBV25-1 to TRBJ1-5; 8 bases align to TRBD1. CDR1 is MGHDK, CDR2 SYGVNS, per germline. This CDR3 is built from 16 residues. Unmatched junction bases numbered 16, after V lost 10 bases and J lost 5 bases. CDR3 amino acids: CATQASGAGGYQPQHF. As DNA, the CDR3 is TGTGCCACACAAGCTTCGGGTGCAGGGGGCTATCAGCCCCAGCATTTT.

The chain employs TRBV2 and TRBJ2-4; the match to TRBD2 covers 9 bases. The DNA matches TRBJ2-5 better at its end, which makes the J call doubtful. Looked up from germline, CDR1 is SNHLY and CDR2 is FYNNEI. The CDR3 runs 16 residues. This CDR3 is CASSGSSGARQETQYF. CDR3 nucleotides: TGTGCCAGCAGTGGGTCTAGCGGGGCGCGACAAGAGACCCAGTACTTC.

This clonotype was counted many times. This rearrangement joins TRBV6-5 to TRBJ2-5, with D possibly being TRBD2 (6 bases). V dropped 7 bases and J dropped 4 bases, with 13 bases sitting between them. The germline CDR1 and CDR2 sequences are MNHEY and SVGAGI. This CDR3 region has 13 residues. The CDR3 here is CASTEEGSETQYF. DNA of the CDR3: TGTGCCAGCACCGAGGAGGGGTCAGAGACCCAGTACTTC.

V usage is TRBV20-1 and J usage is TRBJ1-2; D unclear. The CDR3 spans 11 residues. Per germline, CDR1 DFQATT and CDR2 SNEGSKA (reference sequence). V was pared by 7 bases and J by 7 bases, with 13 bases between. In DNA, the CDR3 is TGCAGTGTTGAGGGTAGTGGTGGCTACACCTTC. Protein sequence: CSVEGSGGYTF.

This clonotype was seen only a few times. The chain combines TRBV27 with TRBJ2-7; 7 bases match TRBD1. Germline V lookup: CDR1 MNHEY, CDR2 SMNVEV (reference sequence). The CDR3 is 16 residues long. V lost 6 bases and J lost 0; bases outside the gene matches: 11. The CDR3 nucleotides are TGTGCCAGCAGCTCAAGGCGTCAGGGGGTCTCCTACGAGCAGTACTTC. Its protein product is CASSSRRQGVSYEQYF.

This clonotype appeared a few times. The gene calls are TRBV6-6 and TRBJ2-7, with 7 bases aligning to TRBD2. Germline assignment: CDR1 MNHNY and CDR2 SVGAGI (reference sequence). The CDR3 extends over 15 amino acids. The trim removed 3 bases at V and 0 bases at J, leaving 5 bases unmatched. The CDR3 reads CASSYLSSGSYEQYF. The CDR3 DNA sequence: TGTGCCAGCAGTTATTTGTCTAGCGGCTCCTACGAGCAGTACTTC.

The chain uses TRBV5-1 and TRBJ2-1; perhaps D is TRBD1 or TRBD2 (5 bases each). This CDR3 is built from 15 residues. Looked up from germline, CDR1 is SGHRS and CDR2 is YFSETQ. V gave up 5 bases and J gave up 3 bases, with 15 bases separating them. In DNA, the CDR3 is TGCGCCAGCAGGGTTATGTGGGGGAGCTACAATGAGCAGTTCTTC. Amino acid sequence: CASRVMWGSYNEQFF.

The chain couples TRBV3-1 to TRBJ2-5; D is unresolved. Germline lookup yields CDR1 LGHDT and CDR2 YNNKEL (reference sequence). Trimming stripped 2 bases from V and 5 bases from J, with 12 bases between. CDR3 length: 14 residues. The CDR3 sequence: CASSQQGFWETQYF. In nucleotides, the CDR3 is TGTGCCAGCAGCCAACAAGGGTTTTGGGAGACCCAGTACTTC.

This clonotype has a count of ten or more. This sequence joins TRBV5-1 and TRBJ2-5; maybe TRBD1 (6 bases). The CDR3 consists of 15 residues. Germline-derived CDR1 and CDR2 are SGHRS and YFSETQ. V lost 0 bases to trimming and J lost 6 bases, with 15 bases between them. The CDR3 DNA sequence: TGCGCCAGCAGCTTGGACGGACAGCTTCAAAAGACCCAGTACTTC. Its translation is CASSLDGQLQKTQYF.